The clone carrying this TCR beta chain was seen a handful of times. Its antigen remains unidentified. Exclusion of a patient resulted from uncontrolled infection, other autoimmune disease, pregnancy or lactation. This CDR3 region has 13 residues. Germline V gene lookup returns CDR1 MDHEN and CDR2 SYDVKM. With 1 base removed from V and 8 bases from J, the gap between germline ends came to 12 bases. This record comes from a study of T cells in Graves' hyperthyroidism and ophthalmopathy. General study points: The model anticipated ophthalmopathy a median about 7.1 months pre-onset.

RNA transcripts served as the template for amplifying TCR beta CDR3 regions. During a first-round RT-PCR of the TCR CDR3, the HTBI primer set was used. TCRdb reprocessed the multiplex PCR reads with MiXCR, giving one entry per CDR3 protein. The repertoire holds about 600,000 distinct CDR3 sequences, more than 15% seen once, with under 3.5% in the top ten. The V and J genes are TRBV28 and TRBJ2-7; D is possibly TRBD2 (5 bases). The sequence derives from a woman aged 40 to 49 with Graves' ophthalmopathy. The material sequenced was blood. The CDR3 DNA sequence: TGTGCCAGCAGTTTATCAGTGGGCGGGCAGCAGTACTTC. Protein sequence: CASSLSVGGQQYF.